This is a list of T cell receptor beta chains from one sample in a study of T cells after yellow fever vaccination. TCRdb reanalysed the 5' RACE reads using MiXCR and keeps one entry per CDR3 protein. This table has about 73,000 distinct CDR3 sequences, about 7.7% appearing once. Source: CD8+ T cells sorted from PBMCs, taken on the day of the yellow fever booster vaccination. The receptors here all came from a man between 25 and 39 years old who received the YFV17D yellow fever vaccine. Both conserved end residues are part of each CDR3. D genes are given only for firm matches. Where a row states a size, it is once, few, many or the class of an expanded clone; other rows omit it.

j_call: TRBJ2-1; clone_size: few; v_call: TRBV4-3; d_call: TRBD2; cdr3_aa: CASSQAGGNEQFF; cdr3_nt: TGCGCCAGCAGCCAAGCGGGAGGGAATGAGCAGTTCTTC
j_call: TRBJ2-1; clone_size: few; v_call: TRBV20-1; d_call: TRBD2; cdr3_aa: CSARDVTSGSSYNEQFF; cdr3_nt: TGCAGTGCTAGAGATGTAACTAGCGGGAGTTCCTACAATGAGCAGTTCTTC
j_call: TRBJ1-2; clone_size: many; v_call: TRBV6-5; d_call: -; cdr3_aa: CASSQGFNYGYTF; cdr3_nt: TGTGCCAGCAGCCAGGGCTTTAACTATGGCTACACCTTC
j_call: TRBJ2-3; clone_size: few; v_call: TRBV27; d_call: TRBD2; cdr3_aa: CASWTSGRFTDTQYF; cdr3_nt: TGTGCCAGCTGGACTAGCGGGAGGTTTACAGATACGCAGTATTTT
j_call: TRBJ2-7; clone_size: many; v_call: TRBV5-6; d_call: TRBD2; cdr3_aa: CASSGLAGTYEQYF; cdr3_nt: TGTGCCAGCAGCGGACTAGCGGGAACCTACGAGCAGTACTTC
j_call: TRBJ2-3; clone_size: few; v_call: TRBV11-2; d_call: -; cdr3_aa: CASSEIGLSTDTQYF; cdr3_nt: TGTGCCAGCAGCGAAATCGGACTCTCCACAGATACGCAGTATTTT
j_call: TRBJ2-7; clone_size: many; v_call: TRBV4-3; d_call: TRBD1; cdr3_aa: CASSQGIGTGTYEQYF; cdr3_nt: TGCGCCAGCAGCCAAGGTATCGGGACAGGGACCTACGAGCAGTACTTC
j_call: TRBJ2-7; clone_size: few; v_call: TRBV6-2/TRBV6-3; d_call: -; cdr3_aa: CASSYPPGTSYEQYF; cdr3_nt: TGTGCCAGCAGTTACCCTCCCGGGACCTCTTACGAGCAGTACTTC
j_call: TRBJ2-1; clone_size: few; v_call: TRBV27; d_call: TRBD1; cdr3_aa: CASNPNRDRVRNEQFF; cdr3_nt: TGTGCCAGCAACCCCAACCGAGACAGGGTGCGTAATGAGCAGTTCTTC
j_call: TRBJ2-7; clone_size: few; v_call: TRBV27; d_call: TRBD2; cdr3_aa: CASSLSLAGGFYEQYF; cdr3_nt: TGTGCCAGCAGTTTATCGCTAGCGGGAGGGTTTTACGAGCAGTACTTC
j_call: TRBJ2-7; clone_size: -; v_call: TRBV12-3/TRBV12-4; d_call: -; cdr3_aa: CASSLDRFEQYF; cdr3_nt: TGTGCCAGCAGTTTAGATAGGTTCGAGCAGTACTTC
j_call: TRBJ1-3; clone_size: few; v_call: TRBV7-9; d_call: -; cdr3_aa: CASSLESLSGNTIYF; cdr3_nt: TGTGCCAGCAGCTTAGAAAGTCTCTCTGGAAACACCATATATTTT
j_call: TRBJ2-7; clone_size: few; v_call: TRBV3-1; d_call: -; cdr3_aa: CARDCCAHSYEQYF; cdr3_nt: TGTGCCAGAGATTGCTGCGCCCACTCCTACGAGCAGTACTTC
j_call: TRBJ2-7; clone_size: -; v_call: TRBV29-1; d_call: -; cdr3_aa: CSGRTRHNEQYF; cdr3_nt: TGCAGCGGAAGGACCAGGCACAACGAGCAGTACTTC
j_call: TRBJ2-7; clone_size: -; v_call: TRBV29-1; d_call: -; cdr3_aa: CSVGGGTAYEQYF; cdr3_nt: TGCAGCGTGGGGGGCGGGACGGCCTACGAGCAGTACTTC
j_call: TRBJ2-7; clone_size: few; v_call: TRBV25-1; d_call: -; cdr3_aa: CASSPLPGSYEQYF; cdr3_nt: TGTGCCAGCAGCCCCCTCCCGGGATCCTACGAGCAGTACTTC
j_call: TRBJ2-5; clone_size: once; v_call: TRBV12-3/TRBV12-4; d_call: -; cdr3_aa: CASCFQGKETQYF; cdr3_nt: TGTGCCAGCTGTTTCCAGGGTAAAGAGACCCAGTACTTC
j_call: TRBJ2-2; clone_size: -; v_call: TRBV27; d_call: -; cdr3_aa: CATQPQGWPNTGELFF; cdr3_nt: TGTGCCACCCAACCTCAGGGGTGGCCGAACACCGGGGAGCTGTTTTTT
j_call: TRBJ2-2; clone_size: -; v_call: TRBV19; d_call: -; cdr3_aa: CASRTSNTGELFF; cdr3_nt: TGTGCCAGTAGAACATCGAACACCGGGGAGCTGTTTTTT
j_call: TRBJ2-1; clone_size: many; v_call: TRBV10-2; d_call: -; cdr3_aa: CASTNRLVPYNEQFF; cdr3_nt: TGCGCCAGCACCAATAGACTAGTCCCATACAATGAGCAGTTCTTC
j_call: TRBJ2-3; clone_size: few; v_call: TRBV5-6; d_call: -; cdr3_aa: CATHGLAGTDTQYF; cdr3_nt: TGTGCCACCCACGGCCTAGCAGGCACAGATACGCAGTATTTT
j_call: TRBJ2-1; clone_size: many; v_call: TRBV6-4; d_call: TRBD1; cdr3_aa: CASSTTGGSNNEQFF; cdr3_nt: TGTGCCAGCAGTACAACAGGGGGCTCAAACAATGAGCAGTTCTTC
j_call: TRBJ2-1; clone_size: many; v_call: TRBV6-5; d_call: TRBD2; cdr3_aa: CASSSPGTSVRGEQFF; cdr3_nt: TGTGCCAGCAGTTCGCCCGGGACTAGCGTGAGGGGTGAGCAGTTCTTC
j_call: TRBJ1-1; clone_size: many; v_call: TRBV18; d_call: TRBD1; cdr3_aa: CASSPKTGVNTEAFF; cdr3_nt: TGTGCCAGCTCACCTAAGACAGGGGTGAACACTGAAGCTTTCTTT
j_call: TRBJ2-1; clone_size: -; v_call: TRBV7-9; d_call: -; cdr3_aa: CASQRSGEQFF; cdr3_nt: TGTGCCAGCCAAAGGTCGGGTGAGCAGTTCTTC
j_call: TRBJ2-1; clone_size: -; v_call: TRBV6-6; d_call: -; cdr3_aa: CASSYGVDNEQFF; cdr3_nt: TGTGCCAGCAGTTACGGAGTAGACAATGAGCAGTTCTTC
j_call: TRBJ2-2; clone_size: few; v_call: TRBV12-5; d_call: TRBD1; cdr3_aa: CASGLVPRTGLTGELFF; cdr3_nt: TGTGCTAGTGGTTTGGTACCGCGGACAGGGTTAACCGGGGAACTGTTTTTT
j_call: TRBJ2-7; clone_size: few; v_call: TRBV5-1; d_call: -; cdr3_aa: CASSLDNPLEQYF; cdr3_nt: TGCGCCAGCAGCTTGGACAACCCTCTCGAGCAGTACTTC
j_call: TRBJ1-4; clone_size: -; v_call: TRBV10-3; d_call: TRBD1; cdr3_aa: CAISEVDRDEKLFF; cdr3_nt: TGTGCCATCAGTGAGGTGGACAGGGATGAAAAACTGTTTTTT
j_call: TRBJ2-3; clone_size: many; v_call: TRBV9; d_call: -; cdr3_aa: CASSVAGEITDTQYF; cdr3_nt: TGTGCCAGCAGCGTAGCGGGAGAGATCACAGATACGCAGTATTTT
j_call: TRBJ2-7; clone_size: few; v_call: TRBV28; d_call: TRBD1; cdr3_aa: CASSADRGEYF; cdr3_nt: TGTGCCAGCAGTGCCGACAGGGGGGAGTACTTC
j_call: TRBJ2-1; clone_size: few; v_call: TRBV20-1; d_call: TRBD2; cdr3_aa: CSAVILAGGTQFF; cdr3_nt: TGCAGTGCCGTGATACTAGCGGGAGGCACGCAGTTCTTC